This T cell receptor beta chain was found in a study of beta chain features in type 1 diabetes (dated by TCRdb to between 2018 and 2020). Notes on the research overall: Patients and healthy donors did not differ in mean age, gender distribution, total cell number or subset yield. A total of about 99,000,000 sorted cells were examined across all samples, and RNA yield correlated strongly with the number of cells per subset. In the study, TCRB repertoires of sorted circulating CD4+ T cell subsets from recently diagnosed type 1 diabetes patients were compared with those of matched healthy donors. Whereas all 30 or so donors provided naive and central memory subsets, regulatory and stem cell-like memory subsets were isolated from just 8 patients and roughly 8 healthy donors. Overall study outcomes, separate from this receptor: In all four CD4+ subsets, TCRB CDR3 length was moderately but significantly shorter in type 1 diabetes patients. Only small numbers of individuals were included in the HLA sub-analyses, which left unresolved whether HLA type had any influence on TCRB rearrangement. Naive, central memory and regulatory TCRB repertoires appeared to be more similar among patients than among healthy donors. Sequencing cDNA rather than genomic DNA could over-represent highly expressing activated cells, although activation and CD3 levels did not differ between groups. At VDJ recombination sites, type 1 diabetes patients had fewer insertions and more deleted nucleotides, which implies abnormalities in thymic rearrangement. Shorter templates might be favored by PCR, yet because patient and control samples were amplified and corrected together, any such skew would affect both groups equally.

In the germline V gene, CDR1 corresponds to SNHLY and CDR2 to FYNNEI. Trimming accounts for 2 bases at V and 5 bases at J, while the number of junction bases matched to no gene is 9. Taken from cysteine to phenylalanine, the CDR3 has 16 residues. The read is trimmed to its CDR3 DNA, 48 bases read in frame from base 1. Turning to this clone: Its antigen has not been determined. Base quality data are lacking; no much larger clone is found one base away.

The entire isolated RNA was reverse transcribed using the High Capacity cDNA Reverse Transcription Kit, and thus expressed TCRB transcripts were sequenced. Deep immunoSEQ sequencing was applied to naive, central memory and regulatory T cell samples, giving an average of around 3.8 million total reads per sample. Sorted cells were lysed in RLT buffer, and RNA was extracted using DNase-treated RNeasy Micro or Mini kits according to cell number. Each cell subset was processed on its own to prevent cross-contamination, while patient and healthy donor samples were processed together. The immunoSEQ multiplex PCR was used to amplify TCRB sequences from cDNA, yielding 87-bp fragments that span the CDR3 region. Sequencing of the amplicons was performed on the Illumina HiSeq platform. The authors' analysis ran thus. Synthetic template baselines were used to correct PCR bias computationally, reads within Hamming distance 2 were collapsed, and singletons that could not be merged were discarded. Reads were aligned to IMGT to assign V, D and J genes, CDR3 length, and insertions or deletions at six rearrangement sites. Within each subset, clonotype counts were normalized to the number of sorted cells before true diversity and Gini coefficients were calculated with the tcR R package. The overlap coefficient, calculated on TCRB nucleotide sequences, was used to quantify repertoire sharing. TCRdb retrieved this table from immuneACCESS and kept in-frame rearrangements only. Not all clones are present; in checked studies, unresolved V genes account for under half, and no reason is known for the remainder. The V and J calls and clone size were taken over from that table, and D and trimming were inferred from the DNA. For this sample there are 150,000 or so clones; about 44% appear just once. The biggest ten clones account for approximately 0.4% of the sample.

A single peripheral blood draw of 90 to 150 mL on average was collected from each donor into heparinised tubes. Naive, central memory, regulatory and stem cell-like memory CD4+ T cells were sorted on a BD FACSAria II using a panel including CD45RO, CCR7, CD25, CD127, CD95 and CD27. Purity was above 98% for every sorted population. PBMCs were isolated immediately by Lymphoprep density gradient centrifugation and stained directly without culture. So that batch effects would be minimized, each experiment stained and sorted samples in pairs, pairing one healthy donor with one patient. This TCR came from a man between 18 and 29 years old in good health. The material sequenced was Tregs from blood. The cell subset or site label for this specimen denotes: regulatory CD4+ T cells. The sequence links TRBV2 to TRBJ2-1, with 7 central nucleotides matching TRBD2. The CDR3 here reads CASSEPRASGNNEQFF. The sequenced DNA is TGTGCCAGCAGTGAACCCCGGGCTAGCGGTAACAATGAGCAGTTCTTC.